These 27 T cell receptor beta chains were sequenced from one sample in a study of breast tumors, draining lymph nodes, adjacent tissues. Breast cancer patients provided tissue from their axillary draining lymph nodes. One entry per CDR3 protein results from TCRdb running MiXCR on the multiplex PCR reads. Counted here are about 180,000 distinct CDR3 sequences, more than 25% occurring once; the ten biggest clones make up more than 3.5%. Material: axillary lymph node tissue. All receptors come from a female donor with breast cancer. Some clones in this sample may be carry-over from other donors' samples.

This clonotype came up many times. V and J are TRBV24-1 and TRBJ2-1; D might be TRBD2 (5 bases). This CDR3 is 16 amino acids long. Trimming left V 4 bases short and J 9 bases short, with 21 bases between. Germline CDR1 is KGHDR and CDR2 is SFDVKD. The CDR3 DNA reads TGTGCCACCAGTGACAGACTAAACCCACCGCGAGGTGAGCAGTTCTTC. It is translated as CATSDRLNPPRGEQFF.

This clonotype was seen at least ten times. The genes are TRBV19 and TRBJ2-1; 9 nucleotides agree with TRBD2. J gave up 4 bases and V 0 bases, and 1 base lay outside the gene matches. This CDR3 region has 15 residues. Germline V gives CDR1 LNHDA, CDR2 SQIVND (reference sequence). As DNA, the CDR3 is TGTGCCAGTAGTATAGATCTAGCGGGATACAATGAGCAGTTCTTC. Its protein product is CASSIDLAGYNEQFF.

This clonotype has ten or more counts. V gene TRBV7-9 combines with J gene TRBJ2-1; possibly TRBD2 for D (5 bases). The V end was cut by 8 bases, the J end by 7 bases, with 6 bases between. The CDR3 is 10 residues long. The V gene's germline CDR1 is SEHNR and CDR2 FQNEAQ (reference sequence). CDR3 nucleotide sequence: TGTGCCAGCGGGAGAAATGAGCAGTTCTTC. As protein: CASGRNEQFF.

The chain links TRBV19 to TRBJ1-4, with 11 bases fitting TRBD1. The junction had 4 bases not matched to a gene; V was cut back by 6 bases and J by 4 bases. The CDR3 totals 15 residues. The V gene's germline CDR1 is LNHDA and CDR2 SQIVND (reference sequence). In DNA form, the CDR3 reads TGTGCCAGTAGGCGCGGGACAGGGGGTAATGAAAAACTGTTTTTT. Protein product: CASRRGTGGNEKLFF. The variable domain in full, completed from reference TRBV19 and TRBJ1-4, reads DGGITQSPKYLFRKEGQNVTLSCEQNLNHDAMYWYRQDPGQGLRLIYYSQIVNDFQKGDIAEGYSVSREKKESFPLTVTSAQKNPTAFYLCASRRGTGGNEKLFFGSGTQLSVL.

This clonotype was seen at least ten times. The rearrangement uses TRBV12-3 or TRBV12-4 and TRBJ2-7, with D uncertain. V was pared by 2 bases and J by 6 bases, with 11 bases between. The CDR3 runs 13 residues. CDR3 region: CASSLSLPGEQYF. DNA for the CDR3: TGTGCCAGCAGTTTAAGTTTACCGGGCGAGCAGTACTTC.

This clonotype was seen at least ten times. The chain joins TRBV19 to TRBJ1-3; no definite D call. The CDR3 is made up of 12 amino acids. Germline V gives CDR1 LNHDA, CDR2 SQIVND (reference sequence). Deletions cut 4 bases from V and 0 bases from J, with 1 base between. The CDR3 sequence: CASSTSGNTIYF. DNA for the CDR3: TGTGCCAGTAGTACCTCTGGAAACACCATATATTTT. The whole variable domain, remainder taken from reference TRBV19 and TRBJ1-3, is DGGITQSPKYLFRKEGQNVTLSCEQNLNHDAMYWYRQDPGQGLRLIYYSQIVNDFQKGDIAEGYSVSREKKESFPLTVTSAQKNPTAFYLCASSTSGNTIYFGEGSWLTVV.

This clonotype was seen repeatedly, ten times or more. Relative to the germline gene, one junction end is altered; a read error may explain this. The chain joins TRBV7-7 to TRBJ2-5; 10 bases map to TRBD1. Germline V gives CDR1 SSHAT, CDR2 FNYEAQ (reference sequence). CDR3 length equals 15 residues. The CDR3 region has the DNA TGTGCTAGCAGCTTAAGGACAGGGGGGCAAGAGACCCAGTACTTC. Residues: CASSLRTGGQETQYF.

Turning to this clonotype: Because it lacks the conserved phenylalanine or tryptophan at the end, this CDR3 is likely a read error. Because the CDR3's place on the DNA is in doubt, the DNA is left out and the CDR3 is given as listed by TCRdb. V and J are TRBV2 and TRBJ1-3; whether TRBD1, the table's D call, matches the DNA was not checked. Ends included, the CDR3 has 13 residues. Germline V gives CDR1 SNHLY, CDR2 FYNNEI. This chain's CDR3 is CASSGAVTGWRNT.

The chain couples TRBV12-3 or TRBV12-4 to TRBJ1-1; no clear D gene. The CDR3 extends over 10 amino acids. V lost 6 bases to trimming and J lost 6 bases, with 5 bases between them. The CDR3 nucleotides are TGTGCCAGCAGGGGGTCTGAAGCTTTCTTT. It yields the protein CASRGSEAFF.

This clonotype was found many times. The chain has TRBV28 and TRBJ2-7, with D maybe TRBD1 (6 bases). CDR3 length equals 14 residues. Germline V gene lookup returns CDR1 MDHEN and CDR2 SYDVKM. V dropped 4 bases and J dropped 4 bases, with 14 bases sitting between them. The CDR3 sequence is CASSSRTTGYEQYF. The CDR3 coding sequence is TGTGCCAGCAGTTCGCGAACCACAGGGTACGAGCAGTACTTC. Full variable domain (outside the CDR3, taken from reference TRBV28 and TRBJ2-7): DVKVTQSSRYLVKRTGEKVFLECVQDMDHENMFWYRQDPGLGLRLIYFSYDVKMKEKGDIPEGYSVSREKKERFSLILESASTNQTSMYLCASSSRTTGYEQYFGPGTRLTVT.

This clonotype was observed many times. The DNA of the CDR3 is TGTGCCAGCAGTGAAACAGGACAAAACACCGGGGAGCTGTTTTTT. This encodes CASSETGQNTGELFF. This chain joins TRBV2 and TRBJ2-2; the D gene is possibly TRBD1 (5 bases). Trimming shortened V by 2 bases and J by 2 bases, and 9 bases separated the two germline ends. This CDR3 is built from 15 residues. CDR1 is SNHLY, CDR2 FYNNEI, per germline. The complete variable domain, with remaining parts taken from reference TRBV2 and TRBJ2-2, reads EPEVTQTPSHQVTQMGQEVILRCVPISNHLYFYWYRQILGQKVEFLVSFYNNEISEKSEIFDDQFSVERPDGSNFTLKIRSTKLEDSAMYFCASSETGQNTGELFFGEGSRLTVL.

This clonotype was recorded once. The chain joins TRBV20-1 to TRBJ2-7, with 13 nucleotides matching TRBD2. CDR1 and CDR2 from the germline V gene are DFQATT and SNEGSKA (reference sequence). J was trimmed by 7 bases and V by 3 bases; bases with no gene match: 3. This CDR3 has 13 residues. In nucleotides, the CDR3 is TGCAGTGCTAGGGGGACTAGCGGGACTGAGCAGTACTTC. Its protein product is CSARGTSGTEQYF.

This clonotype was seen ten or more times. The chain is built from TRBV7-9 and TRBJ2-3; D not certain. Germline lookup yields CDR1 SEHNR and CDR2 FQNEAQ (reference sequence). Trimming took off 4 bases at V and 0 bases at J, with 11 bases between the two ends. The CDR3 has 15 amino acids. Here the CDR3 DNA reads TGTGCCAGCAGCTACCCCTCAACTAGCACAGATACGCAGTATTTT. It is translated as CASSYPSTSTDTQYF.

This clonotype was observed at least ten times. The chain uses TRBV5-8 and TRBJ2-7; 10 bases agree with TRBD2. In germline, CDR1 is SGHTS, CDR2 YDEGEE. V lost 7 bases to trimming and J lost 1 base; unmatched junction nucleotides: 14. The CDR3 is made up of 17 amino acids. The CDR3 spells CASRKKRGGVISYEQYF. The DNA for the CDR3 is TGTGCCAGCCGTAAAAAGCGGGGGGGGGTTATATCCTACGAGCAGTACTTC.

With regard to this clonotype: One base away lies a much larger clone, so this may be a sequencing read error. The chain is built from TRBV6-5 and TRBJ1-6, with 7 bases identical to TRBD1. The CDR3 runs to 16 residues. J gave up 8 bases and V 6 bases, and 13 bases lay outside the gene matches. Germline lookup yields CDR1 MNHEY and CDR2 SVGAGI. The DNA of the CDR3 is TGTGCCAGCAGGCCCACAGGGGAAGGGGCCTATTCACCCCTCCACTTT. It is translated as CASRPTGEGAYSPLHF.

This clonotype came up many times. The V gene is TRBV11-3, the J gene TRBJ2-7; D may be TRBD1 or TRBD2 (6 bases each). The CDR3 sequence is 14 residues long. The V and J ends lost 5 bases and 5 bases respectively, with 16 bases between them. Per germline, CDR1 SGHNT and CDR2 YENEEA. CDR3 region: CASSEGWGANEQYF. The CDR3 DNA reads TGTGCCAGCAGCGAAGGGTGGGGGGCGAACGAGCAGTACTTC.

Regarding this clonotype: A much larger clonotype is one base distant, so this may be a read error. CDR3 DNA: TGTGCCAGCAATCACCCGAAGTTGTTTTCCCCCTCTAATCGAGGCTACACCTTC. Translation: CASNHPKLFSPSNRGYTF. V gene TRBV6-6 combines with J gene TRBJ1-2; D gene ambiguous. Germline loops: CDR1 MNHNY, CDR2 SVGAGI (reference sequence). The V end lost 7 bases, the J end lost 8 bases, and 32 bases lay between the germline ends. The CDR3 sequence is 18 residues long.

The chain links TRBV20-1 to TRBJ2-6; D gene unclear. This CDR3 spans 15 amino acids. Trimming took off 0 bases at V and 2 bases at J, with 8 bases between the two ends. Germline CDR1 reads DFQATT; CDR2 reads SNEGSKA (reference sequence). The CDR3 sequence is CSARDWSTGANVLTF. In DNA, the CDR3 is TGCAGTGCTAGAGATTGGAGTACTGGGGCCAACGTCCTGACTTTC.

This clonotype was seen repeatedly, ten times or more. This rearrangement joins TRBV3-1 to TRBJ1-4; D may be TRBD1 (5 bases). Germline V gene data show CDR1 as LGHDT and CDR2 as YNNKEL (reference sequence). The CDR3 consists of 13 residues. Trimming took off 4 bases at V and 5 bases at J, with 8 bases between the two ends. The CDR3 DNA follows: TGTGCCAGCAGCCGGGGGATCAATGAAAAACTGTTTTTT. Protein product: CASSRGINEKLFF. The full variable domain, in which reference TRBV3-1 and TRBJ1-4 provide the parts outside the CDR3, is DTAVSQTPKYLVTQMGNDKSIKCEQNLGHDTMYWYKQDSKKFLKIMFSYNNKELIINETVPNRFSPKSPDKAHLNLHINSLELGDSAVYFCASSRGINEKLFFGSGTQLSVL.

In its sample, this clonotype was seen many times. The CDR3 loop reads CASRDRVGSDGYTF. The CDR3 nucleotides read TGTGCCAGCAGAGACAGGGTGGGGTCCGACGGCTACACCTTC. The chain recombines TRBV6-4 with TRBJ1-2; 7 positions agree with TRBD1. There are 14 residues in the CDR3. Germline CDR1 MRHNA, CDR2 SNTAGT. V was clipped by 6 bases and J by 8 bases; unmatched bases: 12.

This clonotype was counted many times. The rearrangement uses TRBV12-1 and TRBJ2-1. TRBV12-1 is noted as a pseudogene. This CDR3 spans 12 amino acids. DNA of the CDR3: TGTGCCAGCAGCTTTAGGAGTAAGGAGCAGTTCTTC. It codes for CASSFRSKEQFF.

The chain couples TRBV19 to TRBJ2-2; D is perhaps TRBD2 (5 bases). This CDR3 is 13 amino acids long. Germline lookup yields CDR1 LNHDA and CDR2 SQIVND (reference sequence). Trimming cost V 3 bases and J 7 bases, with 9 bases left between them. The CDR3 sequence is CASSIQRDGELFF. The CDR3 DNA reads as TGTGCCAGTAGTATCCAACGGGACGGGGAGCTGTTTTTT.

This clonotype was recorded at least ten times. The rearrangement links TRBV9 to TRBJ2-7; 13 bases match TRBD2. The CDR3 has 15 residues. CDR1 and CDR2 (germline): SGDLS, YYNGEE. The V and J ends lost 3 bases and 2 bases, in that order; junction bases with no gene match: 2. The CDR3 sequence: CASSAGTSGAYEQYF. The DNA for the CDR3 is TGTGCCAGCAGCGCAGGGACTAGCGGGGCCTACGAGCAGTACTTC.

This clonotype was counted ten times or more. The chain joins TRBV6-5 to TRBJ2-4, with D tentatively TRBD1 (7 bases). With 6 bases removed from V and 4 bases from J, the gap between germline ends came to 10 bases. Germline V gene sequence: CDR1 MNHEY, CDR2 SVGAGI. The CDR3 is made up of 13 amino acids. The CDR3 region has the DNA TGTGCCAGCAGACAGGGGAGGAAAAACATTCAGTACTTC. Translation gives CASRQGRKNIQYF.

The chain couples TRBV20-1 to TRBJ1-2; 8 bases match TRBD1. V was clipped by 6 bases and J by 1 base; unmatched bases: 13. The CDR3 totals 16 residues. The germline V gene encodes CDR1 DFQATT and CDR2 SNEGSKA (reference sequence). Written as DNA, the CDR3 is TGCAGTGCCCTAGCCCGGGGTACAGGGGGTAACTATGGCTACACCTTC. Amino acids: CSALARGTGGNYGYTF.

V usage is TRBV7-2 and J usage is TRBJ2-3; no reliable D call. The length of the CDR3 is 15 residues. Per the germline V gene, CDR1 is SGHTA and CDR2 is FQGNSA. Trimming pared 0 bases from V and 0 bases from J, leaving 7 bases between. The CDR3 loop reads CASSLARRSTDTQYF. The CDR3 nucleotides read TGTGCCAGCAGCTTAGCGCGTAGAAGCACAGATACGCAGTATTTT.

This clonotype was counted a few times. V usage is TRBV6-2 or TRBV6-3 and J usage is TRBJ2-7, with 7 bases aligning to TRBD1. This CDR3 spans 15 amino acids. The germline gives CDR1 MNHEY, CDR2 SVGEGT. The trim removed 4 bases at V and 4 bases at J, leaving 10 bases unmatched. CDR3: CASSSRDSLTYEQYF. CDR3 coding DNA: TGTGCCAGCAGTTCCCGGGACAGTCTCACGTACGAGCAGTACTTC.